The 19 T cell receptor beta chains presented below share a single source sample, sequenced in a study of T cell responses to AZD1222 COVID-19 vaccine. Profiling relied on immunoSEQ multiplex PCR, and the TCRdb table lists in-frame clones only, not all of them. The sample contains 150,000 to 200,000 clones, approximately 90% of which appear only once. This sample comprised peripheral blood, obtained on day 0 of AZD1222 vaccination. The receptors shown here come from an adult in good health.

CDR3 protein: CASGGPGTDTQYF. In nucleotides, the CDR3 is TGTGCCAGCGGGGGGCCCGGCACAGATACGCAGTATTTT. The chain uses TRBV9 and TRBJ2-3, with D perhaps assigned TRBD1 or TRBD2 (6 bases each). Trimming removed 7 bases at V and 1 base at J, with 10 bases between. Germline lookup yields CDR1 SGDLS and CDR2 YYNGEE. The CDR3 covers 13 residues.

The chain uses TRBV5-1 and TRBJ2-1, with 9 nucleotides matching TRBD2. The CDR3 sequence is 15 residues long. CDR1 SGHRS and CDR2 YFSETQ come from the germline V gene. V was pared by 0 bases and J by 6 bases, with 4 bases of the junction left unmatched. CDR3 coding DNA: TGCGCCAGCAGCTTGGGCGGGGGGGGCGCCAATGAGCAGTTCTTC. Encoded protein: CASSLGGGGANEQFF.

This rearrangement joins TRBV28 to TRBJ1-4; 7 nucleotides match TRBD1. Germline V gene sequence: CDR1 MDHEN, CDR2 SYDVKM. V lost 6 bases to trimming and J lost 2 bases; unmatched junction nucleotides: 6. The CDR3 consists of 15 residues. CDR3: CASSPGTATNEKLFF. The DNA for the CDR3 is TGTGCCAGCAGCCCAGGGACAGCGACTAATGAAAAACTGTTTTTT.

The chain recombines TRBV5-1 with TRBJ1-5; no clear D gene. V lost 0 bases to trimming and J lost 7 bases, with 11 bases between them. This CDR3 is built from 14 residues. Germline assignment: CDR1 SGHRS and CDR2 YFSETQ. The chain's CDR3 is CASSLVGIGQPQHF. CDR3 sequence (DNA): TGCGCCAGCAGCTTGGTAGGGATCGGGCAGCCCCAGCATTTT.

This clone appeared a few times. At one boundary the junction diverges from the germline segment, which might be a read error. The chain employs TRBV12-3 or TRBV12-4 and TRBJ1-2; D not resolved. The CDR3 length is 13 residues. The CDR3 here is CASRLAAARGYTF. CDR3 in DNA: TGTGCCAGCCGTTTGGCCGCGGCGCGAGGCTACACCTTC.

The genes are TRBV6-6 and TRBJ1-5; D gene uncertain. The CDR3 consists of 16 residues. The V gene's germline CDR1 is MNHNY and CDR2 SVGAGI (reference sequence). Trimming cost V 4 bases and J 3 bases, with 16 bases left between them. CDR3: CASSSQTAGLNQPQHF. CDR3 coding DNA: TGTGCCAGCAGTTCCCAAACAGCAGGCCTCAATCAGCCCCAGCATTTT.

The chain has TRBV28 and TRBJ2-7; 7 nucleotides line up with TRBD2. Germline V gene sequence: CDR1 MDHEN, CDR2 SYDVKM. The CDR3 runs 14 residues. V trimming: 7 bases; J trimming: 7 bases; junction bases outside the gene matches: 13. The CDR3 loop is CASNPDGSGKEQYF. In nucleotides, the CDR3 is TGTGCCAGCAATCCGGACGGGAGCGGGAAGGAGCAGTACTTC.

The genes are TRBV4-3 and TRBJ2-3; 9 bases fit TRBD2. The germline V gene encodes CDR1 LGHNA and CDR2 YSLEER. There are 16 residues in the CDR3. Trimming at V came to 0 bases and at J to 4 bases, leaving 5 bases not matched to a gene. The CDR3 loop reads CASSQDSAGGSDTQYF. DNA of the CDR3: TGCGCCAGCAGCCAAGATAGCGCGGGAGGGTCAGATACGCAGTATTTT.

The rearrangement joins TRBV5-6 to TRBJ1-6; D gene uncertain. CDR3 length: 12 amino acids. Germline lookup yields CDR1 SGHDT and CDR2 YYEEEE. V lost 3 bases, J lost 9 bases, and 7 bases lay in between. The DNA for the CDR3 is TGTGCCAGCAGCTCTAATTTTTCACCCCTCCACTTT. It specifies CASSSNFSPLHF.

Here the CDR3 DNA reads TGTGCCAGCAGTCATCAGACAGGGATGAACACTGAAGCTTTCTTT. Protein: CASSHQTGMNTEAFF. This chain links TRBV6-2 or TRBV6-3 with TRBJ1-1; 7 bases line up with TRBD1. CDR1 is MNHEY and CDR2 is SVGEGT in the germline V gene. V was clipped by 5 bases and J by 0 bases; unmatched bases: 6. The length of the CDR3 is 15 residues.

The chain couples TRBV19 to TRBJ2-5; the D gene is possibly TRBD2 (5 bases). Germline values: CDR1 LNHDA, CDR2 SQIVND (reference sequence). The CDR3 sequence is 15 residues long. Between the trimmed V and J ends, which lost 6 bases and 7 bases, there was a span of 21 bases. CDR3 nucleotide sequence: TGTGCCAGTAGCCCACTAGTTTTTGGCACGGGGACCCAGTACTTC. This codes for CASSPLVFGTGTQYF.

In DNA form, the CDR3 reads TGTGCTAGTGGTTCCCCGGGACAGGGTCGCAATGAGCAGTTCTTC. Its protein product is CASGSPGQGRNEQFF. The J gene is TRBJ2-1, the V gene TRBV12-5; 9 positions agree with TRBD1. The CDR3 has 15 residues. Germline V CDR1 and CDR2: LGHNT, FRNRAP. V shed 4 bases and J 6 bases; nucleotides not matched to a gene: 7.

V is TRBV5-6 and J is TRBJ1-5, with 7 bases matching TRBD1. V gave up 2 bases and J gave up 12 bases; unmatched junction bases: 17. The CDR3 extends over 16 amino acids. The germline CDR1 and CDR2 sequences are SGHDT and YYEEEE. The CDR3 DNA follows: TGTGCCAGCAGCTTTTATACAGGGGTGGACCCCGACCTCCAGCATTTT. The encoded protein is CASSFYTGVDPDLQHF.

This chain joins TRBV28 and TRBJ2-7, with D maybe TRBD1 (6 bases). The CDR3 contains 12 residues. V dropped 7 bases and J dropped 0 bases, with 7 bases sitting between them. Germline V gene lookup returns CDR1 MDHEN and CDR2 SYDVKM. The CDR3 sequence is CASTRGSYEQYF. In nucleotides, the CDR3 is TGTGCCAGCACCAGGGGCTCCTACGAGCAGTACTTC. Variable domain in full (rest from reference TRBV28 and TRBJ2-7): DVKVTQSSRYLVKRTGEKVFLECVQDMDHENMFWYRQDPGLGLRLIYFSYDVKMKEKGDIPEGYSVSREKKERFSLILESASTNQTSMYLCASTRGSYEQYFGPGTRLTVT.

The rearrangement links TRBV3-1 (or the pseudogene TRBV3-2) to TRBJ1-5; D possibly corresponds to TRBD1 (5 bases). The V end lost 1 base, the J end lost 0 bases, and 19 bases lay between the germline ends. This CDR3 contains 19 residues. Germline-derived CDR1 and CDR2 are LGHDT and YNNKEL (reference sequence). The CDR3 bases are TGTGCCAGCAGCCAAGCCCCAAATAGGGACGGCAATAGCAATCAGCCCCAGCATTTT. Translating gives CASSQAPNRDGNSNQPQHF.

This rearrangement joins TRBV7-2 to TRBJ2-5, with TRBD2 matching over 10 bases. The V gene's germline CDR1 is SGHTA and CDR2 FQGNSA. The CDR3 sequence is 13 residues long. V lost 5 bases, J lost 5 bases, and 2 bases stayed unmatched. DNA of the CDR3: TGTGCCAGCAGCGTGGGACTAGCGGAGACCCAGTACTTC. It encodes CASSVGLAETQYF.

The table lists this clone with a few counts. The chain employs TRBV7-2 and TRBJ1-1; 7 bases agree with TRBD1. V shed 1 base, J shed 4 bases, and the junction held 12 bases outside the gene matches. The CDR3 contains 17 residues. Germline loops: CDR1 SGHTA, CDR2 FQGNSA. The CDR3 DNA reads TGTGCCAGCAGCTTAGGGCACACAGGGGCCGCGGGCACTGAAGCTTTCTTT. Residues: CASSLGHTGAAGTEAFF.

The V call is TRBV2, the J call TRBJ2-3; D possibly corresponds to TRBD2 (5 bases). This CDR3 region has 13 residues. Trimming stripped 7 bases from V and 2 bases from J, with 10 bases between. CDR1 and CDR2 from the germline V gene are SNHLY and FYNNEI. The CDR3 sequence is CASTRGYTDTQYF. As DNA, the CDR3 is TGTGCCAGCACCCGGGGATACACAGATACGCAGTATTTT.

J is TRBJ2-7 and V is TRBV28, with TRBD1 as a possible D gene (6 bases). Germline V gene data show CDR1 as MDHEN and CDR2 as SYDVKM. The V end lost 7 bases, the J end lost 7 bases, and 26 bases lay between the germline ends. This CDR3 is 16 amino acids long. The CDR3 here is CASTPLGRGKVGEQYF. The CDR3, as DNA: TGTGCCAGCACTCCCCTCGGTAGGGGGAAGGTGGGTGAGCAGTACTTC.